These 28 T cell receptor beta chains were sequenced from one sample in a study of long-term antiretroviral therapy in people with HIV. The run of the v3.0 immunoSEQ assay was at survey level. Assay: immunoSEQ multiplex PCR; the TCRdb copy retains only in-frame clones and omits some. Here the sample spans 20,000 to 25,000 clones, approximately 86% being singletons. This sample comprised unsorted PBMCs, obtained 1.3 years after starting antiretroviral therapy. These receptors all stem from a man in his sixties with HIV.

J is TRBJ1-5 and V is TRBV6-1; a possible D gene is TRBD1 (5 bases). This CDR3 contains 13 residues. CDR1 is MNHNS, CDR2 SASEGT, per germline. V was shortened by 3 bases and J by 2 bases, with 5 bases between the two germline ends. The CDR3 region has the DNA TGTGCCAGCAGTGACAGGGGCAATCAGCCCCAGCATTTT. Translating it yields CASSDRGNQPQHF.

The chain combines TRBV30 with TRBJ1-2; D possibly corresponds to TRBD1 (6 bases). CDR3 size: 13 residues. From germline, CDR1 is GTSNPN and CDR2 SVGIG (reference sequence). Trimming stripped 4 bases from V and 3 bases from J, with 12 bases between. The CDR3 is CAWNRAEYYGYTF. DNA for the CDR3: TGTGCCTGGAACAGGGCCGAATACTATGGCTACACCTTC. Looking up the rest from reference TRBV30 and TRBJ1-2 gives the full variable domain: SQTIHQWPATLVQPVGSPLSLECTVEGTSNPNLYWYRQAAGRGLQLLFYSVGIGQISSEVPQNLSASRPQDRQFILSSKKLLLSDSGFYLCAWNRAEYYGYTFGSGTRLTVV.

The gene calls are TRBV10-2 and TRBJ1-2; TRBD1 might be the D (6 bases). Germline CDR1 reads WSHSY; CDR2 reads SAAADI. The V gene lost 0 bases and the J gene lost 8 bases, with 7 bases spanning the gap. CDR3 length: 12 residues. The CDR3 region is CASSESTGGYTF. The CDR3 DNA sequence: TGCGCCAGCAGTGAGTCCACAGGGGGCTACACCTTC.

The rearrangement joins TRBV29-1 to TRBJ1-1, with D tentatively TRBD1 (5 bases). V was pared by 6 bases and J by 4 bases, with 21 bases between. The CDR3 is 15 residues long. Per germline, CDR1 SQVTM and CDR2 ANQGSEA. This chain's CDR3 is CSVRAPRGFGTEAFF. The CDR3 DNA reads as TGCAGCGTGAGGGCGCCTAGGGGATTTGGCACTGAAGCTTTCTTT. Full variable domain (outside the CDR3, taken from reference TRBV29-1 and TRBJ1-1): SAVISQKPSRDICQRGTSLTIQCQVDSQVTMMFWYRQQPGQSLTLIATANQGSEATYESGFVIDKFPISRPNLTFSTLTVSNMSPEDSSIYLCSVRAPRGFGTEAFFGQGTRLTVV.

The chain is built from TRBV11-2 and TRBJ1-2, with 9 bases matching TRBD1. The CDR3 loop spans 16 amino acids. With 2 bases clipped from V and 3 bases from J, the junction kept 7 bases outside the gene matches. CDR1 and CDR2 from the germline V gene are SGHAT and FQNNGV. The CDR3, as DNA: TGTGCCAGCAGCTTAAGGGACAGGGTGAGGGACTATGGCTACACCTTC. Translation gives CASSLRDRVRDYGYTF.

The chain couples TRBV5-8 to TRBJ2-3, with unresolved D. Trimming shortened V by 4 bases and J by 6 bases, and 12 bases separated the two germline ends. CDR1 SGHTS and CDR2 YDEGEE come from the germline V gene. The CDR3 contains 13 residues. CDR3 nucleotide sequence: TGTGCCAGCAGCCTCTTCCGGGCGGATACGCAGTATTTT. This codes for CASSLFRADTQYF.

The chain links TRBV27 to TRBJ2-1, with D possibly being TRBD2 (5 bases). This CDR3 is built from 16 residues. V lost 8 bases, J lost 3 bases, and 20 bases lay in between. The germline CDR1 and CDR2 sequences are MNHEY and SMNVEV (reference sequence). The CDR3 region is CASSSPGSGNYNEQFF. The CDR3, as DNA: TGTGCCAGCTCCTCGCCGGGCAGCGGAAACTACAATGAGCAGTTCTTC.

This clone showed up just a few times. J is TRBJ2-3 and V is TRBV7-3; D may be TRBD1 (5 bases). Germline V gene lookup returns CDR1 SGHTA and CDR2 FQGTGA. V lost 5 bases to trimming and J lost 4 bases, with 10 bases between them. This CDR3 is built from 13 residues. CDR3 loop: CASSLTRADTQYF. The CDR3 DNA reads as TGTGCCAGCAGCCTTACCAGGGCAGATACGCAGTATTTT.

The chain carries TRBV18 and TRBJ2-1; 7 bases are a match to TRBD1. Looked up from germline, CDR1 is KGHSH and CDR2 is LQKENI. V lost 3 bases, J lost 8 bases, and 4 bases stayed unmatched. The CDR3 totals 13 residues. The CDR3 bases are TGTGCCAGCTCACCGAATCAGGGGGATGAGCAGTTCTTC. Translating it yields CASSPNQGDEQFF.

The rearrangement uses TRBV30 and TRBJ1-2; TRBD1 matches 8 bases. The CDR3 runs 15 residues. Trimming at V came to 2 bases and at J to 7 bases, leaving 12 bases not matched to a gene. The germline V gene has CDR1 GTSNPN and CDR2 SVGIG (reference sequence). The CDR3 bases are TGTGCCTGGAGTACCGGGACAGGTTTTTGGGTTGGCTACACCTTC. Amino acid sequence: CAWSTGTGFWVGYTF.

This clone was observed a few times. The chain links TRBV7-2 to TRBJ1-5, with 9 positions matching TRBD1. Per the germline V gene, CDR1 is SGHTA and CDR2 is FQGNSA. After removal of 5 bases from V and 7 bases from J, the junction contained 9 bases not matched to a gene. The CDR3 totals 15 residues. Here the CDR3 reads CASSPGQGGAQPQHF. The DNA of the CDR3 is TGTGCCAGCAGCCCGGGACAGGGAGGTGCGCAGCCCCAGCATTTT.

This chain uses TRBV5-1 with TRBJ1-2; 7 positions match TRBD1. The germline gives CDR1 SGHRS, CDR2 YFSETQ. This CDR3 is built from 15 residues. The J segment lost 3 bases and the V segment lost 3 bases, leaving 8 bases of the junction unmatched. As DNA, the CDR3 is TGCGCCAGCAGCTCCACGTCCGGGACAGACTATGGCTACACCTTC. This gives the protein CASSSTSGTDYGYTF.

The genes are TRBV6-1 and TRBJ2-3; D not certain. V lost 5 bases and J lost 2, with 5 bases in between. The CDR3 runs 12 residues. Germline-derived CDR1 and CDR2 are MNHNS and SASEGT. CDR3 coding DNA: TGTGCCAGCAGTCCCCACACAGATACGCAGTATTTT. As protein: CASSPHTDTQYF.

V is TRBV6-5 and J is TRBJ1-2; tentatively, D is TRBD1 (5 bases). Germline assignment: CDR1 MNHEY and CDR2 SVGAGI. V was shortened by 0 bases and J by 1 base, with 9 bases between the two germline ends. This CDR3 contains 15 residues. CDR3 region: CASSYSPGLNYGYTF. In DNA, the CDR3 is TGTGCCAGCAGTTACTCACCAGGGCTTAACTATGGCTACACCTTC.

The CDR3 bases are TGTGCCAGCAGTTTATCGCCGGGTCCCTACGAGCAGTACTTC. Translated, it gives CASSLSPGPYEQYF. The chain joins TRBV27 to TRBJ2-7; D remains ambiguous. The germline V gene has CDR1 MNHEY and CDR2 SMNVEV (reference sequence). V lost 0 bases and J 2 bases, leaving 8 bases between the germline ends. This CDR3 spans 14 amino acids.

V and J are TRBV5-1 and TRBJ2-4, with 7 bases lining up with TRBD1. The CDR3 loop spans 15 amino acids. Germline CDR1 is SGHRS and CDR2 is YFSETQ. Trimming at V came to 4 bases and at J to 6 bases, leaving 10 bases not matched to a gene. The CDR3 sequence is CASSQIEGAGNIQYF. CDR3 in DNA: TGCGCCAGCAGCCAGATCGAGGGGGCTGGAAACATTCAGTACTTC.

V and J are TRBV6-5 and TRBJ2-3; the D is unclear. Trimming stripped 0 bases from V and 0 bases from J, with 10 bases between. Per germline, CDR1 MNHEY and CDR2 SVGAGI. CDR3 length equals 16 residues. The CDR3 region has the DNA TGTGCCAGCAGTTACTCGCCCCTTACTAGCACAGATACGCAGTATTTT. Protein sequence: CASSYSPLTSTDTQYF.

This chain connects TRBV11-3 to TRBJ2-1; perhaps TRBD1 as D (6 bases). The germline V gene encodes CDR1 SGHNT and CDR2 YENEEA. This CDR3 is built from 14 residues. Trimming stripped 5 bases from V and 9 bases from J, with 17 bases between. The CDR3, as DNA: TGTGCCAGCAGCCCAGGGGCGGATCGCAGTGAGCAGTTCTTC. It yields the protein CASSPGADRSEQFF.

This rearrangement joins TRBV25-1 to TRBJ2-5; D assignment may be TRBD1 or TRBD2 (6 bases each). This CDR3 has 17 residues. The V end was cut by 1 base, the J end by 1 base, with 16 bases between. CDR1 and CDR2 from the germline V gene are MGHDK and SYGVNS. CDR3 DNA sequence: TGTGCCAGCAGTGAATTCGGGGGCCTGCGGATCCAAGAGACCCAGTACTTC. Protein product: CASSEFGGLRIQETQYF.

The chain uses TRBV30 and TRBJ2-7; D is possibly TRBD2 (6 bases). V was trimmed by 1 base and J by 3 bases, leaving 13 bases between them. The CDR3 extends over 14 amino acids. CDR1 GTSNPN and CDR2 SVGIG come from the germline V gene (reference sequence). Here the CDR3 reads CAWSAPGGGYEQYF. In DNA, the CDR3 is TGTGCCTGGAGTGCCCCCGGGGGAGGCTACGAGCAGTACTTC.

CDR3 sequence: CSVARGSLDQPQHF. CDR3 nucleotides: TGCAGCGTTGCGAGGGGGAGTCTGGATCAGCCCCAGCATTTT. The chain carries TRBV29-1 and TRBJ1-5; D perhaps matches TRBD1 (6 bases). Trimming removed 4 bases from V and 5 bases from J, with 15 bases in between. This CDR3 comprises 14 residues. Germline assignment: CDR1 SQVTM and CDR2 ANQGSEA.

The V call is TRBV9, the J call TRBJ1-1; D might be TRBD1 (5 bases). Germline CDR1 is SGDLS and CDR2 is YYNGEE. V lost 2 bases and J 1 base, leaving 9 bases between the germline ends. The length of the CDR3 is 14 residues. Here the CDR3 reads CASSVRGANTEAFF. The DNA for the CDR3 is TGTGCCAGCAGCGTGAGGGGTGCGAACACTGAAGCTTTCTTT.

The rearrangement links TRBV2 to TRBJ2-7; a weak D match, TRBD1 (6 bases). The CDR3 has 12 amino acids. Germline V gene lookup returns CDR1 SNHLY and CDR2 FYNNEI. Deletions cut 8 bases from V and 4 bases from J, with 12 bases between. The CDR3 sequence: CASYDRSYEQYF. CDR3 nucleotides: TGTGCCAGCTATGACAGGTCTTACGAGCAGTACTTC.

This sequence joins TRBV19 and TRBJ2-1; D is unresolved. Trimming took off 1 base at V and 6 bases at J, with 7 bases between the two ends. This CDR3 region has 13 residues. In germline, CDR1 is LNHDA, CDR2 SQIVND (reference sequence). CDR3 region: CASSIVLINEQFF. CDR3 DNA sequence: TGTGCCAGTAGTATAGTCCTAATCAATGAGCAGTTCTTC.

As DNA, the CDR3 is TGTGCCAGCAGTGTGAATGGGAAACACTATGGCTACACCTTC. It codes for CASSVNGKHYGYTF. This rearrangement joins TRBV6-1 to TRBJ1-2; unclear D gene. In germline, CDR1 is MNHNS, CDR2 SASEGT. The CDR3 loop spans 14 amino acids. Between the trimmed V and J ends, which lost 4 bases and 3 bases, there was a span of 12 bases.

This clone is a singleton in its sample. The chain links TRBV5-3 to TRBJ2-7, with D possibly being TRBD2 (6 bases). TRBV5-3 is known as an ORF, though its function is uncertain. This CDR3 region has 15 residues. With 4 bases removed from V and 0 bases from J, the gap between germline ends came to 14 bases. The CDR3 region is CARSRRRGSSYEQYF. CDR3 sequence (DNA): TGTGCCAGAAGCCGCCGACGGGGGAGCTCCTACGAGCAGTACTTC.

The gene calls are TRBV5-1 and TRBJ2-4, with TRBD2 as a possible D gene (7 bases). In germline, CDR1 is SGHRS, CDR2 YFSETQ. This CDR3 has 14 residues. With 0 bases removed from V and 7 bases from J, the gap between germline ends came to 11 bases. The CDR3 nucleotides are TGCGCCAGCAGCTTGGGTTCGGGGGGCAACATTCAGTACTTC. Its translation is CASSLGSGGNIQYF. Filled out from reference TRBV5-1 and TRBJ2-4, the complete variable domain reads KAGVTQTPRYLIKTRGQQVTLSCSPISGHRSVSWYQQTPGQGLQFLFEYFSETQRNKGNFPGRFSGRQFSNSRSEMNVSTLELGDSALYLCASSLGSGGNIQYFGAGTRLSVL.

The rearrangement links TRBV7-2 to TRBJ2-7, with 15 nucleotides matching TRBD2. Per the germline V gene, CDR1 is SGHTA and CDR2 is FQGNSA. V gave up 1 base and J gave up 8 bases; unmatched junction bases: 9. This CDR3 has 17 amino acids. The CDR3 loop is CASSLEGLAGGPVKQYF. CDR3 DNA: TGTGCCAGCAGCTTAGAGGGACTAGCGGGGGGACCGGTCAAGCAGTACTTC.